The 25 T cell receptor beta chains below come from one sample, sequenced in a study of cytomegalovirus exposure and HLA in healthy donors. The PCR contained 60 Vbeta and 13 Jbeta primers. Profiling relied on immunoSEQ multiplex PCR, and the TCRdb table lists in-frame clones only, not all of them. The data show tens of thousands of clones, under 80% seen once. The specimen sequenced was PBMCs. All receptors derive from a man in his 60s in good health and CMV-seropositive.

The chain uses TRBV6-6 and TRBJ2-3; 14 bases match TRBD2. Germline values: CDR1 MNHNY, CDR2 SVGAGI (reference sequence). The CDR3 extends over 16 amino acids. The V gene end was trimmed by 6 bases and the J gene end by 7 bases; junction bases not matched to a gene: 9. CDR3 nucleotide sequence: TGTGCCAGCAGCCTAGGGACTAGCGGGAGTTTTAATACGCAGTATTTT. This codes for CASSLGTSGSFNTQYF.

The CDR3 loop reads CASSPRASGRSGDTQYF. CDR3 coding DNA: TGTGCCAGCAGCCCCCGGGCTAGCGGGAGGTCGGGAGATACGCAGTATTTT. The V and J genes are TRBV5-4 and TRBJ2-3, with 11 bases identical to TRBD2. CDR1 and CDR2 (germline): SGHNT, YYREEE (reference sequence). The V segment lost 4 bases and the J segment 5 bases; nucleotides outside the gene matches: 12. CDR3 size: 17 residues.

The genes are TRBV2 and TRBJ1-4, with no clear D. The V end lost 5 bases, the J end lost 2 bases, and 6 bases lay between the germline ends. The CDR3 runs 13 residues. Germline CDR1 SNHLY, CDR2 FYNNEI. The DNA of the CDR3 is TGTGCCAGCAGTCCCGGGACTAATGAAAAACTGTTTTTT. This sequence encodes CASSPGTNEKLFF.

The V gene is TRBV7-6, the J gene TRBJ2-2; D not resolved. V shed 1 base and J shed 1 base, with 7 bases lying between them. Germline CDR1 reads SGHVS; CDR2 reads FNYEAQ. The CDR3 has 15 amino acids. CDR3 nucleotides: TGTGCCAGCAGCTTAGTTGCAGGGAACACCGGGGAGCTGTTTTTT. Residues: CASSLVAGNTGELFF.

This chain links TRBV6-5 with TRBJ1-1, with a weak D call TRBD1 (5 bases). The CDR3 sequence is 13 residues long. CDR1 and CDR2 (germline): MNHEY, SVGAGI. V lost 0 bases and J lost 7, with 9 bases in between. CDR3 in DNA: TGTGCCAGCAGTTACTCCAGGGTCCTTGAAGCTTTCTTT. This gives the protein CASSYSRVLEAFF.

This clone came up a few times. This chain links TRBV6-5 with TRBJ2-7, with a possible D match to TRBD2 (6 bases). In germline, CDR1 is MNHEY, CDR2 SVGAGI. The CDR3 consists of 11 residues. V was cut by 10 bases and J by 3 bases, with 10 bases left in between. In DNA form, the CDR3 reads TGTGCCACGGGAGCAATCTACGAGCAGTACTTC. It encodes CATGAIYEQYF.

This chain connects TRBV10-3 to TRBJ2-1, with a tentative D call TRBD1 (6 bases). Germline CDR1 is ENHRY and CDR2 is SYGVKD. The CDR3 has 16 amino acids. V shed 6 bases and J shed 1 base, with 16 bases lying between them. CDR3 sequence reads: CAISGRTVGSYNEQFF. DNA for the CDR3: TGTGCCATCAGCGGAAGGACAGTTGGTTCCTACAATGAGCAGTTCTTC.

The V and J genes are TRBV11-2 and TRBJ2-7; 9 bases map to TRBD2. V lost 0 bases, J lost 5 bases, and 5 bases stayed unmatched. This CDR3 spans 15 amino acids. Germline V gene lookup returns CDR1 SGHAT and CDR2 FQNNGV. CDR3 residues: CASSLEASGVHEQYF. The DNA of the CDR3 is TGTGCCAGCAGCTTAGAGGCTAGCGGGGTCCACGAGCAGTACTTC.

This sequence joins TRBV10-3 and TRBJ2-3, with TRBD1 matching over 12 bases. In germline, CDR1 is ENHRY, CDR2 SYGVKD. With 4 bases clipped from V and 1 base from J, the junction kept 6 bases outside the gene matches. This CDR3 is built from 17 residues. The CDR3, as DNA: TGTGCCATCAGTGTGGGGACAGGGGGCGGGGGCACAGATACGCAGTATTTT. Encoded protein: CAISVGTGGGGTDTQYF.

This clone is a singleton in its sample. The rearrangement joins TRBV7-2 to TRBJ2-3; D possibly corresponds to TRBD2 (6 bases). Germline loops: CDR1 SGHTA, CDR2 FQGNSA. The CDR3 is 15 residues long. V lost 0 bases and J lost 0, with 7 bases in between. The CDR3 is CASSLARGSTDTQYF. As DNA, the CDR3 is TGTGCCAGCAGCTTAGCGCGGGGTAGCACAGATACGCAGTATTTT.

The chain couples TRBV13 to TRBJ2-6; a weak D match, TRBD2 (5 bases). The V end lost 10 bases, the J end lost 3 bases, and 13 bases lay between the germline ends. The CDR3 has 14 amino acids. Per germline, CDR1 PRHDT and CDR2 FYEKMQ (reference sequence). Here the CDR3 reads CATFSGGGANVLTF. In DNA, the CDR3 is TGTGCCACATTTTCCGGAGGTGGGGCCAACGTCCTGACTTTC.

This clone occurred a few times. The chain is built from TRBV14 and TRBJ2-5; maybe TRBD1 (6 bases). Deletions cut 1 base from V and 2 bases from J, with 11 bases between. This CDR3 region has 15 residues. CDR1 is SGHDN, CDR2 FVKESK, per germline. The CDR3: CASSQVGTSQETQYF. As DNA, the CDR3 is TGTGCCAGCAGCCAAGTAGGGACATCGCAAGAGACCCAGTACTTC.

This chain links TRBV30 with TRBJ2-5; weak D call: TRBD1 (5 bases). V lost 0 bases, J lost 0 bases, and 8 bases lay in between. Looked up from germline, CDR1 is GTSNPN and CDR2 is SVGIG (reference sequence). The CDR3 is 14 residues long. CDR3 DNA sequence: TGTGCCTGGAGTGTTAGCAGGGACCAAGAGACCCAGTACTTC. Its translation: CAWSVSRDQETQYF.

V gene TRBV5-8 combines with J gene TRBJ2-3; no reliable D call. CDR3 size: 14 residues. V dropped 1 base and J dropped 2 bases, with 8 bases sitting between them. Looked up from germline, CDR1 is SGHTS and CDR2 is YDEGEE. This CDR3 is CASSLPGHTDTQYF. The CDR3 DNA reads TGTGCCAGCAGCTTGCCAGGCCACACAGATACGCAGTATTTT.

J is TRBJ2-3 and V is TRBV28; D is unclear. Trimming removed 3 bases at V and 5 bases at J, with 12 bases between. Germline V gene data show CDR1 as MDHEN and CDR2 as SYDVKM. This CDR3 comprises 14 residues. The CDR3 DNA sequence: TGTGCCAGCAGTTTGCGGCTTCCCATAGATACGCAGTATTTT. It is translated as CASSLRLPIDTQYF.

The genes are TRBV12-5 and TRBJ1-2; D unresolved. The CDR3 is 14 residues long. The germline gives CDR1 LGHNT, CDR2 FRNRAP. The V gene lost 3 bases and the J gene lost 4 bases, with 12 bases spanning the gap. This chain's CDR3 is CASGFDWGGYGYTF. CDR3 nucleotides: TGTGCTAGTGGTTTTGACTGGGGAGGCTATGGCTACACCTTC. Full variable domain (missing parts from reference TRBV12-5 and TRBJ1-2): DARVTQTPRHKVTEMGQEVTMRCQPILGHNTVFWYRQTMMQGLELLAYFRNRAPLDDSGMPKDRFSAEMPDATLATLKIQPSEPRDSAVYFCASGFDWGGYGYTFGSGTRLTVV.

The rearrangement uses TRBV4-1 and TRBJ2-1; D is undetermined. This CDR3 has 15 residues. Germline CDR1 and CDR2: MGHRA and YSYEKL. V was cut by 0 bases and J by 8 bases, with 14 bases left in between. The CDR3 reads CASSQDPRSSDEQFF. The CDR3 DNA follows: TGCGCCAGCAGCCAAGATCCACGGTCTTCGGATGAGCAGTTCTTC.

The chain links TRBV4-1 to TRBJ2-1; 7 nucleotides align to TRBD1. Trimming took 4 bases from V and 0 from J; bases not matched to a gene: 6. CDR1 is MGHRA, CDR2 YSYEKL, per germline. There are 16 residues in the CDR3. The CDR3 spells CASSPLRGRSYNEQFF. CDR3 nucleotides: TGCGCCAGCAGCCCCCTTAGGGGGCGCTCCTACAATGAGCAGTTCTTC.

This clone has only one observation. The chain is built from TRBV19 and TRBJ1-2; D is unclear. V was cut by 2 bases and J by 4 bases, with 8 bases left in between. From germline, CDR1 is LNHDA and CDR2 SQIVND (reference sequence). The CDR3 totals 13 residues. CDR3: CASSISGRYGYTF. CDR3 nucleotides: TGTGCCAGTAGTATATCTGGCCGCTATGGCTACACCTTC.

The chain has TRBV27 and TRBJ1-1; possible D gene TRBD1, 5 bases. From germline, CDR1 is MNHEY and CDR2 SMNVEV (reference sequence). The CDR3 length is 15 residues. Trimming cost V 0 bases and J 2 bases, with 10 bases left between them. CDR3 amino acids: CASSLSKQANTEAFF. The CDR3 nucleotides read TGTGCCAGCAGTTTATCGAAACAGGCAAACACTGAAGCTTTCTTT.

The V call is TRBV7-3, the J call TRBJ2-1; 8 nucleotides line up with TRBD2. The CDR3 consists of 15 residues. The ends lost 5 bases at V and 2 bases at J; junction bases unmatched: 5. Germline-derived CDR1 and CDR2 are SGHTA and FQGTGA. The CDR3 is CASSPTSGAYNEQFF. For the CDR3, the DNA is TGTGCCAGCAGCCCAACTAGCGGAGCCTACAATGAGCAGTTCTTC.

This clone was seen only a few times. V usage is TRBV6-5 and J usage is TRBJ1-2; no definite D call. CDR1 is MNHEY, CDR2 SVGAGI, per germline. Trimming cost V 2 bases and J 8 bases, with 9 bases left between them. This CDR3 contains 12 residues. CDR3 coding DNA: TGTGCCAGCAGTTACCCGGGTTTGGGCTACACCTTC. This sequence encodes CASSYPGLGYTF.

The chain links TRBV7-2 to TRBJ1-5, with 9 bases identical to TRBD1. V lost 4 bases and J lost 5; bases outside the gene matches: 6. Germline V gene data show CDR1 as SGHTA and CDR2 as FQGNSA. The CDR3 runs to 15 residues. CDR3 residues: CASSSTGGEDQPQHF. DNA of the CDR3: TGTGCCAGCAGCTCCACAGGGGGCGAGGATCAGCCCCAGCATTTT. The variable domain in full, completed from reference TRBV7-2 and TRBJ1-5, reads GAGVSQSPSNKVTEKGKDVELRCDPISGHTALYWYRQSLGQGLEFLIYFQGNSAPDKSGLPSDRFSAERTGGSVSTLTIQRTQQEDSAVYLCASSSTGGEDQPQHFGDGTRLSIL.

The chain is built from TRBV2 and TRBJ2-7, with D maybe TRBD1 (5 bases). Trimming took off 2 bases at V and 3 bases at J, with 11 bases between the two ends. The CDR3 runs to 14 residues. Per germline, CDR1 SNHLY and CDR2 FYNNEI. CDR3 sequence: CASSEQGYGYEQYF. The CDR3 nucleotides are TGTGCCAGCAGTGAACAGGGATATGGCTACGAGCAGTACTTC.

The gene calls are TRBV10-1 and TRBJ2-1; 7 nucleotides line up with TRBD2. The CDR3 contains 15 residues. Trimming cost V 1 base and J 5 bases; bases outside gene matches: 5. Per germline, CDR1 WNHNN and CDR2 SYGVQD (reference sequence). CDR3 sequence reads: CASSELLAGHNEQFF. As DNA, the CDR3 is TGCGCCAGCAGTGAGTTGTTAGCGGGTCACAATGAGCAGTTCTTC.